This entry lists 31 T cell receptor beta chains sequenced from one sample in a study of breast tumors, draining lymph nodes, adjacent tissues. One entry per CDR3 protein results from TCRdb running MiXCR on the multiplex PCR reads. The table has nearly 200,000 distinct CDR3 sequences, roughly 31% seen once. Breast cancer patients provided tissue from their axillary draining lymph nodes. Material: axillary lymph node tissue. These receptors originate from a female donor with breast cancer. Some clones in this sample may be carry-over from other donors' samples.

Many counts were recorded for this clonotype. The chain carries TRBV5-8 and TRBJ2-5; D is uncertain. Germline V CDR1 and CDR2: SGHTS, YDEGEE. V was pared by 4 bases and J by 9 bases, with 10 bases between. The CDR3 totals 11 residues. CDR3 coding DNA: TGTGCCAGCAGCCAAGGATCCGCCCAGTACTTC. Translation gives CASSQGSAQYF.

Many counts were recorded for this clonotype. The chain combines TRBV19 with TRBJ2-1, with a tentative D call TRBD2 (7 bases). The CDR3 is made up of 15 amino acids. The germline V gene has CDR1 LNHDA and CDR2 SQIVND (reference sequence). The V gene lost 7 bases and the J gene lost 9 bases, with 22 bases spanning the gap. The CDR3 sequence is CASTPGASGRGEQFF. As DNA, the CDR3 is TGTGCCAGTACCCCGGGGGCTAGCGGTCGCGGTGAGCAGTTCTTC. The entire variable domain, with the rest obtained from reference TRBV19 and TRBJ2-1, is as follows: DGGITQSPKYLFRKEGQNVTLSCEQNLNHDAMYWYRQDPGQGLRLIYYSQIVNDFQKGDIAEGYSVSREKKESFPLTVTSAQKNPTAFYLCASTPGASGRGEQFFGPGTRLTVL.

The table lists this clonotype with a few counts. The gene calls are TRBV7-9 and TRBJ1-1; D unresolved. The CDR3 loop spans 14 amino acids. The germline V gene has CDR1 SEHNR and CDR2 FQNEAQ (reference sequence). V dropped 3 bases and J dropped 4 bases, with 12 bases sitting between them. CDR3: CASSLLGRGTEAFF. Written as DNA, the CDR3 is TGTGCCAGCAGCTTGCTCGGCCGGGGCACTGAAGCTTTCTTT.

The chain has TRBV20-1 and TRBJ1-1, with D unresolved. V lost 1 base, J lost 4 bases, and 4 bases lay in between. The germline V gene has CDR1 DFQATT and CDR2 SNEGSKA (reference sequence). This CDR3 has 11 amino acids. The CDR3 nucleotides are TGCAGTGCTAGAGGGGGCACTGAAGCTTTCTTT. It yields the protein CSARGGTEAFF.

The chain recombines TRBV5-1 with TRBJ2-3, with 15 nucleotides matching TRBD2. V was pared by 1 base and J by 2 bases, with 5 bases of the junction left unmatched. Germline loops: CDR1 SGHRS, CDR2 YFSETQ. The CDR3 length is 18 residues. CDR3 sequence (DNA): TGCGCCAGCAGCTTGTTCGGGACTAGCGGGGGGACCACAGATACGCAGTATTTT. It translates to CASSLFGTSGGTTDTQYF.

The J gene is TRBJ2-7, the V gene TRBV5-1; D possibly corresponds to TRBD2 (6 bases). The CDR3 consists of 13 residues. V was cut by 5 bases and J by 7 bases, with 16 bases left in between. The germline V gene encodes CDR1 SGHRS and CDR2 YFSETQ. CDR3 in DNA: TGCGCCAGCAGTGATTCATCTGGGGGGGAGCAGTACTTC. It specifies CASSDSSGGEQYF.

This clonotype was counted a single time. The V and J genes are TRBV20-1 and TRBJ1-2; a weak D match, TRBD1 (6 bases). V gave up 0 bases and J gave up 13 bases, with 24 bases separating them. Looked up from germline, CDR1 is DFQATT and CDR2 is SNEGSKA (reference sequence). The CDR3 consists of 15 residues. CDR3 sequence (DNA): TGCAGTGCTAGAGAATTAGGGGGAGCTAACTATAGCTGCACCTTC. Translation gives CSARELGGANYSCTF.

CDR3 nucleotides: TGTGCCAGCAGGGACAGGCGGCGGAAGCATCAGCCCCAGCATTTT. As protein: CASRDRRRKHQPQHF. This chain uses TRBV6-1 with TRBJ1-5; 7 bases map to TRBD1. With V trimmed by 6 bases and J by 5 bases, 10 bases remained unmatched. The CDR3 is 15 residues long. In germline, CDR1 is MNHNS, CDR2 SASEGT.

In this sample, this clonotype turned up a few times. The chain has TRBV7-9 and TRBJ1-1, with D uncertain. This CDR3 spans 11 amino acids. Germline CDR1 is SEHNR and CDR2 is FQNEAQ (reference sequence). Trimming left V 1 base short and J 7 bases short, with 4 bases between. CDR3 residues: CASSLVDEAFF. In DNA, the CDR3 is TGTGCCAGCAGCTTAGTGGATGAAGCTTTCTTT.

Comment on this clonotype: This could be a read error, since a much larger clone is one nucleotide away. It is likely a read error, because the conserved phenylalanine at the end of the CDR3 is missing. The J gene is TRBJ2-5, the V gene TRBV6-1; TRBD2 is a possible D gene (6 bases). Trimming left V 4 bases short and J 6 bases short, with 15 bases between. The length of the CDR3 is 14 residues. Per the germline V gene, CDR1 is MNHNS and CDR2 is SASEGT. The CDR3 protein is CASSGERRGKTQYL. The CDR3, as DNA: TGTGCCAGCAGTGGAGAACGGAGGGGTAAGACCCAGTACCTC.

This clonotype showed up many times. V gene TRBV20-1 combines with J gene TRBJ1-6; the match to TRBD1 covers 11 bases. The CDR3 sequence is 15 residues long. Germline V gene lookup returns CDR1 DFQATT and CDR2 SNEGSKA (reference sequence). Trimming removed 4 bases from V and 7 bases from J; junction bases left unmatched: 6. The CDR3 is CSAMGQGVRNSPLHF. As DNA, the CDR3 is TGCAGTGCTATGGGACAGGGGGTGAGAAATTCACCCCTCCACTTT.

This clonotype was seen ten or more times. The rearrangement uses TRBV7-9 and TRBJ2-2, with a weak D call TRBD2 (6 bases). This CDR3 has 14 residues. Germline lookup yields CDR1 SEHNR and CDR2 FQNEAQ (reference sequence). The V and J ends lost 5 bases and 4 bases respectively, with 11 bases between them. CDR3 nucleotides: TGTGCCAGCAGCCCTCCGGGGGTCACCGGGGAGCTGTTTTTT. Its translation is CASSPPGVTGELFF. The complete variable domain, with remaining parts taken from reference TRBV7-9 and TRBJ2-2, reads DTGVSQNPRHKITKRGQNVTFRCDPISEHNRLYWYRQTLGQGPEFLTYFQNEAQLEKSRLLSDRFSAERPKGSFSTLEIQRTEQGDSAMYLCASSPPGVTGELFFGEGSRLTVL.

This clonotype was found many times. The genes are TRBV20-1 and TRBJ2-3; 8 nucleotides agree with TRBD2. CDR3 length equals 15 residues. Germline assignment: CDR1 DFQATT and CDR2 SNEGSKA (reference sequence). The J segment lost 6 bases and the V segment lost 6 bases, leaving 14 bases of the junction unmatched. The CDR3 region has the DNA TGCAGTGCCGCCATACTAGCGGCTCTCGCGGATACGCAGTATTTT. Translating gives CSAAILAALADTQYF.

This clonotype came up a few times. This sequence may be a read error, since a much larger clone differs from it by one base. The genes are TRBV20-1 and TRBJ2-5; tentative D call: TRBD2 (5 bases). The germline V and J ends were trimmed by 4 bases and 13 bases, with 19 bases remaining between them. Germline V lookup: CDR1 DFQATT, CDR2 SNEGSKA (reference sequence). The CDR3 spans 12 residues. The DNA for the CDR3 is TGCAGTGCTAAGGGTAGCGACTCCTCCCCGTACTTC. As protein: CSAKGSDSSPYF.

In nucleotides, the CDR3 is TGTGCCAGCAGCTTGACAGGGGTGACTAATGAAAAACTGTTTTTT. Protein sequence: CASSLTGVTNEKLFF. The chain carries TRBV7-2 and TRBJ1-4; 8 bases are a match to TRBD1. The J segment lost 2 bases and the V segment lost 3 bases, leaving 2 bases of the junction unmatched. Germline assignment: CDR1 SGHTA and CDR2 FQGNSA. The CDR3 totals 15 residues. Combining the CDR3 with reference TRBV7-2 and TRBJ1-4 gives the whole variable domain GAGVSQSPSNKVTEKGKDVELRCDPISGHTALYWYRQSLGQGLEFLIYFQGNSAPDKSGLPSDRFSAERTGGSVSTLTIQRTQQEDSAVYLCASSLTGVTNEKLFFGSGTQLSVL.

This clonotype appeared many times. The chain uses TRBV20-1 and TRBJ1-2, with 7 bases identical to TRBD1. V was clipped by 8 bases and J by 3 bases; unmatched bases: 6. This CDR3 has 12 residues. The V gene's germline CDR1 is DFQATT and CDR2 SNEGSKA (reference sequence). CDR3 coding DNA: TGCAGTTTTGGACAGGTGGACTATGGCTACACCTTC. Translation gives CSFGQVDYGYTF.

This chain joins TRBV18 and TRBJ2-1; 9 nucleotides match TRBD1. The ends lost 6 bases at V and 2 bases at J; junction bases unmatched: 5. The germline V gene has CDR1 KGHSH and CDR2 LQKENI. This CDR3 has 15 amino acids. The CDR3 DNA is TGTGCCAGCTCGTGGGACAGGGCTACCTACAATGAGCAGTTCTTC. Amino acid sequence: CASSWDRATYNEQFF.

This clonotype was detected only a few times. The CDR3 DNA sequence: TGTGCCAGCAGTCACCTCGGCTGGTTTAGCAATCAGCCCCAGCATTTT. The encoded protein is CASSHLGWFSNQPQHF. The chain links TRBV6-7 to TRBJ1-5; no firm D call. TRBV6-7 falls under the ORF class, with uncertain function. Deletions cut 5 bases from V and 0 bases from J, with 14 bases between. The CDR3 extends over 16 amino acids.

CDR3 coding DNA: TGTGCCAGCAAGGAGACCGGCAATCAGCCCCAGCATTTT. Translation: CASKETGNQPQHF. The chain has TRBV2 and TRBJ1-5; unclear D gene. The CDR3 runs to 13 residues. Germline lookup yields CDR1 SNHLY and CDR2 FYNNEI. Trimming left V 7 bases short and J 2 bases short, with 9 bases between. Looking up the rest from reference TRBV2 and TRBJ1-5 gives the full variable domain: EPEVTQTPSHQVTQMGQEVILRCVPISNHLYFYWYRQILGQKVEFLVSFYNNEISEKSEIFDDQFSVERPDGSNFTLKIRSTKLEDSAMYFCASKETGNQPQHFGDGTRLSIL.

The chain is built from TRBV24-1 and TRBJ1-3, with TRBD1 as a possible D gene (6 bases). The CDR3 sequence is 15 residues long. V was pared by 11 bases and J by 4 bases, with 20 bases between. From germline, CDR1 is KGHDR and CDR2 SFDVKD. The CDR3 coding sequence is TGTGCCATTTCTTACCAGGGGCCGCGGGGAAACACCATATATTTT. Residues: CAISYQGPRGNTIYF.

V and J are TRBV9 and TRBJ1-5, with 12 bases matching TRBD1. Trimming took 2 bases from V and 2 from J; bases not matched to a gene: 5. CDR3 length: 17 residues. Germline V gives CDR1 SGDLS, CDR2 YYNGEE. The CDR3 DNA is TGTGCCAGCAGCGTGGGGGGGACAGGGGGCGGCAATCAGCCCCAGCATTTT. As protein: CASSVGGTGGGNQPQHF.

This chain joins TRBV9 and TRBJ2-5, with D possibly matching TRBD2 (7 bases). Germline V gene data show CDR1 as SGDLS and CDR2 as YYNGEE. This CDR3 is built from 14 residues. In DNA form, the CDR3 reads TGTGCTAGAGGCAGGGGAGGGTACCAAGAGACCCAGTACTTC. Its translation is CARGRGGYQETQYF.

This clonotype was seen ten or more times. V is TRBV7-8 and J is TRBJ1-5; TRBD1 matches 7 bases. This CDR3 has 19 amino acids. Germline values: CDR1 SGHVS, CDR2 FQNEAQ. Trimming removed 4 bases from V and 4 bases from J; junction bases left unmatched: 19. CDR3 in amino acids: CASSSRPEGGTVRNQPQHF. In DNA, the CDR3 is TGTGCCAGCAGCTCACGGCCGGAAGGGGGCACCGTACGTAATCAGCCCCAGCATTTT.

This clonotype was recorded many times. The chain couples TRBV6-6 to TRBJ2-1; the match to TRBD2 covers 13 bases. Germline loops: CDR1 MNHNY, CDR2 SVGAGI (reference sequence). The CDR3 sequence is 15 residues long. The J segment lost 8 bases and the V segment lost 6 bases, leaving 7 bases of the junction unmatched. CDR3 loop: CASRPGTSGVYEQFF. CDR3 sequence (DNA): TGTGCCAGCAGGCCCGGGACTAGCGGGGTCTATGAGCAGTTCTTC.

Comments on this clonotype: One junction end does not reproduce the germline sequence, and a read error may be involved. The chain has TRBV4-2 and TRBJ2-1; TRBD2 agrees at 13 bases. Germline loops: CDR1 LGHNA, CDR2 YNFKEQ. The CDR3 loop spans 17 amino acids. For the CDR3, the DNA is TGTGCCGGCAGCCAAACCACTAGCGGGGGGGTGAACAATGAGCAGTTCTTC. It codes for CAGSQTTSGGVNNEQFF.

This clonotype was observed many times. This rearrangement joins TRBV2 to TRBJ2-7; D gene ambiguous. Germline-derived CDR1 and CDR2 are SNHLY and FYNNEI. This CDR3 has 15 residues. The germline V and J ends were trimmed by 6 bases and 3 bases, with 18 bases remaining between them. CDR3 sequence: CASSQTPQSFYEQYF. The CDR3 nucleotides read TGTGCCAGCAGCCAGACACCCCAATCTTTCTACGAGCAGTACTTC.

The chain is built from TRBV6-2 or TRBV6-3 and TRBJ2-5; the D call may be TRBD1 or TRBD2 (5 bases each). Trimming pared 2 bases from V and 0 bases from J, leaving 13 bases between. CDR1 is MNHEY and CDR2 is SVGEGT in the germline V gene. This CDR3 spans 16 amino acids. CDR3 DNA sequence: TGTGCCAGCAGTTACCCCGGGACGGGCAACCAAGAGACCCAGTACTTC. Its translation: CASSYPGTGNQETQYF.

The CDR3 spells CASSYKSGGSPLHF. The CDR3 nucleotides are TGTGCCAGCAGTTACAAATCGGGGGGTTCACCCCTCCACTTT. The V gene is TRBV6-5, the J gene TRBJ1-6, with a possible D match to TRBD1 (5 bases). Trimming cost V 2 bases and J 9 bases, with 11 bases left between them. Germline assignment: CDR1 MNHEY and CDR2 SVGAGI. The CDR3 extends over 14 amino acids.

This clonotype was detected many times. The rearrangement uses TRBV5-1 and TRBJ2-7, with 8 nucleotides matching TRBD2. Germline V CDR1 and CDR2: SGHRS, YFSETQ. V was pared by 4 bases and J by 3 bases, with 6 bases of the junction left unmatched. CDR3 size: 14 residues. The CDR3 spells CASSPTSDNYEQYF. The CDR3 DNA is TGCGCCAGCAGCCCGACTAGCGATAACTACGAGCAGTACTTC.

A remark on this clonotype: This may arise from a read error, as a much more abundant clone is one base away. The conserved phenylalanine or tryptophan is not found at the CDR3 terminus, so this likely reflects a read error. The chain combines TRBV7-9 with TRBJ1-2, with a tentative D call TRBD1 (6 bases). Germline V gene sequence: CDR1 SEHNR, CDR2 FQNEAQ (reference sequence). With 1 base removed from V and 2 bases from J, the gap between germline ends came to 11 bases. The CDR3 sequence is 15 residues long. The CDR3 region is CASSLGGQGNYGYTL. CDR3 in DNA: TGTGCCAGCAGCTTAGGGGGACAAGGGAACTATGGCTACACCCTC.

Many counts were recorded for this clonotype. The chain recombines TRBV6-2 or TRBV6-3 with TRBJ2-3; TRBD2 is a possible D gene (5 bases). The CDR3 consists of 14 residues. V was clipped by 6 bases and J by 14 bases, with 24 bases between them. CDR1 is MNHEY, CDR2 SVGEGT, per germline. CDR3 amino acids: CASSPPTAGGKRYF. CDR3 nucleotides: TGTGCCAGCAGCCCCCCTACGGCGGGTGGCAAGCGGTATTTT.